The 30 T cell receptor beta chains below come from one sample, sequenced in a study of memory CD4+ T cells and cytomegalovirus serostatus. The protocol was immunoSEQ multiplex PCR, while the TCRdb copy is restricted to in-frame clones and leaves out a portion. The data hold about 75,000 clones, with 75% to 85% observed a single time. The sort gate was single viable CD3+CD4+CD8-CD45RO+ cells for memory CD4+ T cells. Sequencing used memory CD4+ T cells from blood. All receptors come from an adult in good health and CMV-seropositive.

This chain uses TRBV18 with TRBJ2-3; D is ambiguous. The CDR3 is 16 residues long. V was trimmed by 1 base and J by 0 bases, leaving 11 bases between them. CDR1 and CDR2 from the germline V gene are KGHSH and LQKENI. The CDR3 is CASSPLDPLSTDTQYF. The CDR3 coding sequence is TGTGCCAGCTCACCACTTGATCCGCTTAGCACAGATACGCAGTATTTT.

V is TRBV28 and J is TRBJ1-1; unclear D gene. This CDR3 contains 12 residues. The germline V and J ends were trimmed by 7 bases and 3 bases, with 9 bases remaining between them. Germline lookup yields CDR1 MDHEN and CDR2 SYDVKM. The CDR3 is CASKRVDTEAFF. CDR3 nucleotides: TGTGCCAGCAAAAGAGTGGACACTGAAGCTTTCTTT.

The chain links TRBV7-9 to TRBJ2-3; the D call may be TRBD1 or TRBD2 (5 bases each). CDR3 size: 15 residues. Trimming pared 3 bases from V and 2 bases from J, leaving 12 bases between. CDR1 and CDR2 (germline): SEHNR, FQNEAQ (reference sequence). CDR3 sequence reads: CASSLGSGPTDTQYF. The CDR3 DNA follows: TGTGCCAGCAGCTTGGGATCGGGGCCCACAGATACGCAGTATTTT.

The chain recombines TRBV4-2 with TRBJ1-1; D not certain. This CDR3 contains 13 residues. The V end lost 3 bases, the J end lost 6 bases, and 11 bases lay between the germline ends. Germline-derived CDR1 and CDR2 are LGHNA and YNFKEQ. The CDR3 sequence is CASSQVVAPEAFF. In DNA form, the CDR3 reads TGTGCCAGCAGCCAGGTCGTGGCCCCTGAAGCTTTCTTT.

This chain connects TRBV7-2 to TRBJ1-5, with 7 bases lining up with TRBD1. The CDR3 covers 16 residues. Losses at the gene ends were 3 bases for V and 4 bases for J; bases not matched to a gene: 9. Germline CDR1 is SGHTA and CDR2 is FQGNSA. Here the CDR3 DNA reads TGTGCCAGCAGCTTCCAGGGGGGCGGGCCGAATCAGCCCCAGCATTTT. Translating gives CASSFQGGGPNQPQHF.

The rearrangement links TRBV9 to TRBJ1-2; D may be TRBD1 (6 bases). Trimming stripped 4 bases from V and 4 bases from J, with 17 bases between. This CDR3 has 15 residues. Germline V gene sequence: CDR1 SGDLS, CDR2 YYNGEE. CDR3 amino acids: CASSSGQRTPYGYTF. The CDR3, as DNA: TGTGCCAGCAGCTCCGGACAGCGTACTCCCTATGGCTACACCTTC.

The chain is built from TRBV18 and TRBJ1-1; D is unclear. Germline V lookup: CDR1 KGHSH, CDR2 LQKENI. The CDR3 has 14 amino acids. V lost 7 bases to trimming and J lost 1 base, with 13 bases between them. CDR3: CASLRLESNTEAFF. The CDR3 coding sequence is TGTGCCAGCTTACGACTCGAGTCGAACACTGAAGCTTTCTTT.

The chain couples TRBV9 to TRBJ2-7; 7 bases align to TRBD1. CDR1 is SGDLS, CDR2 YYNGEE, per germline. V gave up 3 bases and J gave up 5 bases; unmatched junction bases: 8. The CDR3 length is 14 residues. Here the CDR3 reads CASSAVTGRDEQYV. CDR3 coding DNA: TGTGCCAGCAGCGCGGTGACAGGGCGGGACGAGCAGTACGTC.

The chain is built from TRBV2 and TRBJ1-1; TRBD1 is a possible D gene (5 bases). The germline V and J ends were trimmed by 0 bases and 1 base, with 9 bases remaining between them. CDR1 and CDR2 (germline): SNHLY, FYNNEI. The CDR3 runs 15 residues. The CDR3 bases are TGTGCCAGCAGTGAAGCGGGACTGTCGAACACTGAAGCTTTCTTT. Protein product: CASSEAGLSNTEAFF.

This rearrangement joins TRBV7-8 to TRBJ1-2; D is possibly TRBD1 (6 bases). CDR3 size: 13 residues. Germline V gene sequence: CDR1 SGHVS, CDR2 FQNEAQ. The V end was cut by 1 base, the J end by 6 bases, with 9 bases between. CDR3 bases: TGTGCCAGCAGCTTAGACAGGGTCAATGGCTACACCTTC. Amino acids: CASSLDRVNGYTF.

This chain joins TRBV11-2 and TRBJ2-5; TRBD2 agrees at 8 bases. V was pared by 5 bases and J by 4 bases, with 9 bases of the junction left unmatched. The germline V gene encodes CDR1 SGHAT and CDR2 FQNNGV. CDR3 size: 15 residues. The CDR3 region is CASSQGLATAETQYF. For the CDR3, the DNA is TGTGCCAGCAGCCAAGGACTAGCCACGGCAGAGACCCAGTACTTC.

The rearrangement joins TRBV7-8 to TRBJ2-1; D gene uncertain. The length of the CDR3 is 13 residues. Trimming took off 0 bases at V and 3 bases at J, with 3 bases between the two ends. Looked up from germline, CDR1 is SGHVS and CDR2 is FQNEAQ. As DNA, the CDR3 is TGTGCCAGCAGCTTAGCCCTCTACAATGAGCAGTTCTTC. It translates to CASSLALYNEQFF.

This chain connects TRBV2 to TRBJ2-3, with D perhaps assigned TRBD1 or TRBD2 (6 bases each). The CDR3 has 15 residues. The germline V gene has CDR1 SNHLY and CDR2 FYNNEI. Trimming cost V 4 bases and J 3 bases, with 14 bases left between them. The CDR3 coding sequence is TGTGCCAGCAGTGCCCCCGGGGGCAGGACAGATACGCAGTATTTT. Residues: CASSAPGGRTDTQYF. The full variable domain, with the rest looked up from reference TRBV2 and TRBJ2-3, is EPEVTQTPSHQVTQMGQEVILRCVPISNHLYFYWYRQILGQKVEFLVSFYNNEISEKSEIFDDQFSVERPDGSNFTLKIRSTKLEDSAMYFCASSAPGGRTDTQYFGPGTRLTVL.

This clone has a single count. V and J are TRBV2 and TRBJ2-6; perhaps D is TRBD1 or TRBD2 (5 bases each). CDR3 size: 14 residues. The germline V and J ends were trimmed by 7 bases and 2 bases, with 9 bases remaining between them. CDR1 is SNHLY and CDR2 is FYNNEI in the germline V gene. The CDR3 loop is CASMGTAGANVLTF. CDR3 DNA sequence: TGTGCCAGCATGGGGACCGCTGGGGCCAACGTCCTGACTTTC. Filled out from reference TRBV2 and TRBJ2-6, the complete variable domain reads EPEVTQTPSHQVTQMGQEVILRCVPISNHLYFYWYRQILGQKVEFLVSFYNNEISEKSEIFDDQFSVERPDGSNFTLKIRSTKLEDSAMYFCASMGTAGANVLTFGAGSRLTVL.

This clone was observed a single time. The chain links TRBV28 to TRBJ2-2, with 11 bases matching TRBD2. The germline gives CDR1 MDHEN, CDR2 SYDVKM. The J segment lost 0 bases and the V segment lost 5 bases, leaving 8 bases of the junction unmatched. This CDR3 has 18 amino acids. CDR3 region: CASSRPGLAEPNTGELFF. Here the CDR3 DNA reads TGTGCCAGCAGTCGACCGGGACTAGCGGAGCCGAACACCGGGGAGCTGTTTTTT.

The chain combines TRBV6-1 with TRBJ1-1; 7 nucleotides line up with TRBD1. Germline lookup yields CDR1 MNHNS and CDR2 SASEGT. With V trimmed by 6 bases and J by 6 bases, 10 bases remained unmatched. This CDR3 spans 14 amino acids. Here the CDR3 DNA reads TGTGCCAGCAGGGAGGGACAGTTGAGCCCTGAAGCTTTCTTT. This codes for CASREGQLSPEAFF.

The CDR3 sequence: CASGSTGYGYTF. The CDR3 region has the DNA TGTGCCAGCGGGTCGACGGGTTATGGCTACACCTTC. The chain links TRBV25-1 to TRBJ1-2; no clear D. V was clipped by 8 bases and J by 5 bases, with 12 bases between them. The germline gives CDR1 MGHDK, CDR2 SYGVNS. The CDR3 is 12 residues long.

The chain uses TRBV6-1 and TRBJ1-1; D perhaps matches TRBD1 (5 bases). This CDR3 has 16 residues. The germline V gene encodes CDR1 MNHNS and CDR2 SASEGT. V lost 3 bases, J lost 0 bases, and 14 bases lay in between. CDR3 loop: CASSEGGAILNTEAFF. The CDR3 DNA sequence: TGTGCCAGCAGTGAGGGTGGGGCCATTTTGAACACTGAAGCTTTCTTT.

The chain joins TRBV6-6 to TRBJ1-4; D not resolved. V lost 6 bases and J lost 1, with 9 bases in between. Germline CDR1 is MNHNY and CDR2 is SVGAGI (reference sequence). CDR3 length: 14 residues. In nucleotides, the CDR3 is TGTGCCAGCAGGGAGGGAGAAACTAATGAAAAACTGTTTTTT. It is translated as CASREGETNEKLFF.

The chain combines TRBV6-6 with TRBJ2-1; a possible D gene is TRBD1 (5 bases). Trimming took off 5 bases at V and 10 bases at J, with 12 bases between the two ends. Germline V gene data show CDR1 as MNHNY and CDR2 as SVGAGI (reference sequence). This CDR3 contains 12 residues. The CDR3 is CASSDRLGEQFF. DNA for the CDR3: TGTGCCAGCAGTGACAGATTAGGAGAGCAGTTCTTC.

The chain employs TRBV2 and TRBJ1-1; a weak D match, TRBD1 (5 bases). CDR3 length: 13 residues. The V gene's germline CDR1 is SNHLY and CDR2 FYNNEI. V was shortened by 5 bases and J by 7 bases, with 14 bases between the two germline ends. The CDR3 loop reads CASSLYRQNEAFF. The CDR3 DNA is TGTGCCAGCAGTCTTTACCGACAGAATGAAGCTTTCTTT.

This clone appeared a few times. The rearrangement joins TRBV14 to TRBJ1-2; 9 nucleotides align to TRBD1. Germline CDR1 is SGHDN and CDR2 is FVKESK. Trimming took 4 bases from V and 2 from J; bases not matched to a gene: 2. CDR3 size: 14 residues. In DNA form, the CDR3 reads TGTGCCAGCAGCCGACAGGGGGGGAACTATGGCTACACCTTC. It specifies CASSRQGGNYGYTF. Supplemented by reference TRBV14 and TRBJ1-2, the full variable domain reads EAGVTQFPSHSVIEKGQTVTLRCDPISGHDNLYWYRRVMGKEIKFLLHFVKESKQDESGMPNNRFLAERTGGTYSTLKVQPAELEDSGVYFCASSRQGGNYGYTFGSGTRLTVV.

In regard to this clone: At the DNA level, this CDR3 is encoded by other sequences in the same sample as well. The rearrangement joins TRBV15 to TRBJ1-4; unclear D gene. V was clipped by 0 bases and J by 5 bases, with 13 bases between them. CDR1 is LNHNV and CDR2 is YYDKDF in the germline V gene (reference sequence). CDR3 length: 16 amino acids. CDR3 loop: CATSRDKAAENEKLFF. The CDR3 nucleotides read TGTGCCACCAGCAGAGATAAAGCGGCAGAAAATGAAAAACTGTTTTTT.

V is TRBV7-9 and J is TRBJ1-2; D is unresolved. Germline assignment: CDR1 SEHNR and CDR2 FQNEAQ (reference sequence). Trimming left V 5 bases short and J 1 base short, with 14 bases between. The CDR3 is 15 amino acids. CDR3 in amino acids: CASSSYRTVNYGYTF. CDR3 coding DNA: TGTGCCAGCAGCAGCTATAGGACGGTTAACTATGGCTACACCTTC.

This clone was detected only once. The J gene is TRBJ1-5, the V gene TRBV6-6; D is ambiguous. Looked up from germline, CDR1 is MNHNY and CDR2 is SVGAGI (reference sequence). The CDR3 sequence is 14 residues long. The V and J ends lost 6 bases and 7 bases respectively, with 16 bases between them. The CDR3 region has the DNA TGTGCCAGCAGCCTGGGGTCGGTGGGGCAGCCCCAGCATTTT. Its protein product is CASSLGSVGQPQHF.

The chain couples TRBV5-1 to TRBJ2-1; 14 nucleotides match TRBD2. Germline V gives CDR1 SGHRS, CDR2 YFSETQ. CDR3 length equals 14 residues. The V and J ends lost 4 bases and 9 bases, in that order; junction bases with no gene match: 3. CDR3 in DNA: TGCGCCAGCAGCGCAGGGACTAGCGGGGGTGAGCAGTTCTTC. Its translation: CASSAGTSGGEQFF.

The gene calls are TRBV7-8 and TRBJ2-3, with 14 nucleotides matching TRBD2. The V and J ends lost 2 bases and 2 bases, in that order; junction bases with no gene match: 6. CDR1 is SGHVS, CDR2 FQNEAQ, per germline. This CDR3 is 18 amino acids long. CDR3 DNA sequence: TGTGCCAGCAGCTTAACCCCGACTAGCGGGAGGGACACAGATACGCAGTATTTT. Translation: CASSLTPTSGRDTDTQYF.

The V call is TRBV19, the J call TRBJ1-2; possible D gene TRBD1, 5 bases. V was clipped by 7 bases and J by 4 bases, with 7 bases between them. Germline values: CDR1 LNHDA, CDR2 SQIVND (reference sequence). The CDR3 is 11 amino acids. As DNA, the CDR3 is TGTGCCAGTAAGACAGTCTATGGCTACACCTTC. As protein: CASKTVYGYTF.

This clone was observed a handful of times. V usage is TRBV11-2 and J usage is TRBJ1-1; D possibly corresponds to TRBD1 (6 bases). This CDR3 region has 13 residues. Germline V CDR1 and CDR2: SGHAT, FQNNGV. The V gene lost 6 bases and the J gene lost 5 bases, with 13 bases spanning the gap. The CDR3 sequence is CASSFRTETEAFF. CDR3 nucleotide sequence: TGTGCCAGCAGTTTCCGGACAGAAACTGAAGCTTTCTTT.

The chain recombines TRBV5-1 with TRBJ2-1; 10 bases agree with TRBD2. Germline CDR1 SGHRS, CDR2 YFSETQ. The CDR3 has 15 residues. Trimming took 2 bases from V and 5 from J; bases not matched to a gene: 4. In DNA form, the CDR3 reads TGCGCCAGCAGCTTACTAGCGGGACTAGACAATGAGCAGTTCTTC. Amino acid sequence: CASSLLAGLDNEQFF.